This record concerns one TCR beta chain sequence. It has no known antigen specificity. No base quality information exists; no much larger clone differs at one position. RNA was extracted using the RNeasy kit, and roughly 0.5 to 1 microgram was reverse transcribed with random hexamers. TCR beta CDR3 regions were amplified with the immunoSEQ multiplex PCR assay covering 54 Vbeta and 13 Jbeta segments. PCR amplification bias was corrected using a synthetic template baseline for primer optimization and computational correction. Under the source paper's analysis protocol: Reads were assigned to V, D and J genes according to IMGT and analyzed in immunoSEQ Analyzer, with only productive sequences retained. Clonality was computed as one minus Shannon entropy normalized by log2 of the number of productive unique sequences. For each patient and control, public and private clones were evaluated among the 100 most prevalent clones. Susac-specific clones were defined as absent from healthy and MS cohorts, about 1,100 published viral clones and other ImmuneACCESS disease sequences. TCRdb reworked the public reads: Q25 trimming with fastp, MiXCR clone assembly, productive beta chains retained. CDR3 protein sequences are deduplicated, and each keeps its most common genes and DNA. TCRdb, rather than the study authors, made the V and J calls. The sample data list approximately 46,000 distinct CDR3 sequences, and nearly 95% of these were observed just once. In total, the top ten clones hold around 0.4% of the sample.

High-throughput TCR beta sequencing profiled peripheral blood CD8+ and CD4+ T cells from healthy donors, Susac syndrome patients and multiple sclerosis patients. Healthy donors were included as age- and sex-matched controls. Bulk CD8+ and CD4+ T cells were purified by magnetic negative isolation, while CD8+ TEMRA cells were enriched using FACS. Blood was drawn into EDTA tubes, processed within 24 hours, and PBMCs were isolated by density gradient centrifugation. PBMCs intended for TCR sequencing were frozen in liquid nitrogen and were later thawed in a 37 degrees C water bath. The sorted or isolated CD4+, CD8+ and CD8+ TEMRA cells reached a purity of at least 90%. The data were taken from a study of CD8 T cells in Susac syndrome (dated by TCRdb to between 2018 and 2020). For the wider study: Whether CD8+ T cell activation and differentiation in Susac syndrome was antigen driven was tested using repertoire sequencing. The study compared CD8+ T cell repertoire clonality among 12 healthy donors, roughly 14 Susac syndrome patients and fewer than 19 multiple sclerosis patients. Study-wide conclusions, independent of this receptor: The number of individuals in the TCR sequencing and HLA analysis was recognized as being relatively small.

Based on the germline V gene, the CDR1 and CDR2 sequences are SGHTA and FQGNSA. V is cut back by 2 bases and J by 8 bases, with 5 bases in the junction unmatched. The CDR3 goes from the cysteine to the phenylalanine over 14 residues. Only the CDR3 region is kept as DNA, spanning 42 bases read in frame from base 1. In this chain, TRBV7-2 is recombined with TRBJ1-2; 10 central nucleotides agree with TRBD1. The TCR originated in a human donor in good health. Source material: CD8+ T cells from PBMCs. The CDR3 is CASSLTGTGDGYTF. The base sequence is TGTGCCAGCAGCTTAACCGGGACAGGGGACGGCTACACCTTC.